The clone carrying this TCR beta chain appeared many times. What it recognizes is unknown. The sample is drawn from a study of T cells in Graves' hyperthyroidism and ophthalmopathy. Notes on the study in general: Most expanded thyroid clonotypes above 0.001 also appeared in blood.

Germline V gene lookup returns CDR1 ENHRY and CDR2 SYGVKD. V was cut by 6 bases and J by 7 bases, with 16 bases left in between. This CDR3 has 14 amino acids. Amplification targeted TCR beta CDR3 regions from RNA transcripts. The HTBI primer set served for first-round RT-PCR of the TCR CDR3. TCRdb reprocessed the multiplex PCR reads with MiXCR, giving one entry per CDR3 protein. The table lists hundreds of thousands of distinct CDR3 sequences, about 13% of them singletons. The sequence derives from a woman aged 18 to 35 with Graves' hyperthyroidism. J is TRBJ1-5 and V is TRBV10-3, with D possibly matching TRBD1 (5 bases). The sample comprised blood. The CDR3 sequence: CAISPGEGIQPQHF. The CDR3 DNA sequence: TGTGCCATCAGCCCCGGGGAGGGGATACAGCCCCAGCATTTT.